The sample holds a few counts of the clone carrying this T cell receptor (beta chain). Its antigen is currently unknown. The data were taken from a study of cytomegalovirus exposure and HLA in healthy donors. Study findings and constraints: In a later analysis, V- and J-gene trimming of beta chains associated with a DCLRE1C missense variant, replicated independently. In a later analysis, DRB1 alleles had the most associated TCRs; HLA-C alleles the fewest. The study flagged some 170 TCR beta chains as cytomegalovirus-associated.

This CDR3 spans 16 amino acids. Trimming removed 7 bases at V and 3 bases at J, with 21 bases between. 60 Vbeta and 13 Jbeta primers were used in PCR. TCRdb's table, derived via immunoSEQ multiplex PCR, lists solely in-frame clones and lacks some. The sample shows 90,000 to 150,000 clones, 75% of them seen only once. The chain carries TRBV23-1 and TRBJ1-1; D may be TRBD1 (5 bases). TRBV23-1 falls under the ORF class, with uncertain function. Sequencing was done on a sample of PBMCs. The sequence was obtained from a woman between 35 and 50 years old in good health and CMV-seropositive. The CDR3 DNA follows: TGCGCCAGCAAAACATTTCGCGAGGCCAGGGACACTGAAGCTTTCTTT. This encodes CASKTFREARDTEAFF.